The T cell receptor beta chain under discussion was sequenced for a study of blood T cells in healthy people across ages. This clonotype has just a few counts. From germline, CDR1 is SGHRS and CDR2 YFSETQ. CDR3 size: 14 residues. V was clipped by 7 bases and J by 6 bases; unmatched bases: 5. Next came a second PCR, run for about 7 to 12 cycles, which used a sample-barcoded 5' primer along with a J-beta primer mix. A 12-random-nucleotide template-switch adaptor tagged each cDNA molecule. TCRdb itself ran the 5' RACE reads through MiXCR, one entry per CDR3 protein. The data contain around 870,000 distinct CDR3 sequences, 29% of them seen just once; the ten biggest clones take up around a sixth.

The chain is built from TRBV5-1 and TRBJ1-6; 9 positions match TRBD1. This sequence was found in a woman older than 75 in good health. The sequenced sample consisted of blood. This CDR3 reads CASLGTGSNSPLHF. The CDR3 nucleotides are TGCGCCAGCTTAGGGACAGGGTCTAATTCACCCCTCCACTTT. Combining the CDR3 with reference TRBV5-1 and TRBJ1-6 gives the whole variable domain KAGVTQTPRYLIKTRGQQVTLSCSPISGHRSVSWYQQTPGQGLQFLFEYFSETQRNKGNFPGRFSGRQFSNSRSEMNVSTLELGDSALYLCASLGTGSNSPLHFGNGTRLTVT.